This entry concerns a single TCR delta chain. This clone appeared a few times. No antigen is known for it. A much bigger clone sits one base away, suggesting this may be a read error. Sequencing used an Illumina MiSeq. Concerning the study's data processing: For publicity analysis, the Vgamma9Vdelta2 and nonVgamma9Vdelta2 bulk CDR3 files of each subject were merged into one combined repertoire per subject. CDR3 publicity was scored from 0 to 19 by checking each amino acid sequence across 9 single-cell datasets and 10 bulk repertoires, using base R and dplyr. The public reads were reprocessed by TCRdb using CATT, and rows of matching DNA were later combined. TCRdb's processing, not the authors', yielded these V and J calls. Within this sample are 1,500 to 2,000 delta-chain clones, with roughly 15% of them counted one time only. In total, the top ten clones hold approximately 6.3% of the sample. The sample originates from a study of fetal and pediatric gammadelta thymocytes (dated by TCRdb to between 2022 and 2023). Concerning the study at large: Previously published data and newly generated, unpublished data were combined in the bulk gammadelta thymocyte repertoires, which were used to strengthen a single-cell study of gammadelta thymocyte development. The bulk gammadelta thymocyte repertoire set covered around 10 subjects in total, 3 fetal thymus donors and 7 pediatric thymus donors. The bulk gammadelta thymocyte repertoires combined unpublished data with previously published data (refs 27,28). To increase subject numbers and strengthen the CDR3 publicity analysis, bulk TCR repertoire data were added.

Study-wide findings and limitations: Compared with post-natal repertoires, fetal gammadelta thymocyte repertoires had previously been reported to be enriched for TRDV2, TRGV8 and TRGV9 usage, low N additions and public CDR3s.

Reading the germline V gene gives CDR1 GEAIGNYY and CDR2 EKD. From the cysteine through the phenylalanine, the CDR3 covers 19 amino acids. Only the CDR3 region is kept as DNA, spanning 57 bases read in frame from base 1. Thymocytes were stained with Zombie NIR viability dye plus antibodies to CD3 (UCHT1), TCRgammadelta (11F2), TCRVgamma9 (IMMU360) and TCRVdelta2 (IMMU389). Bulk TRD and TRG CDR3 repertoires were produced separately from sorted Vgamma9Vdelta2 and nonVgamma9Vdelta2 gammadelta thymocytes taken from human fetal and pediatric thymuses. In Belgium, pediatric thymus tissue was obtained from children undergoing cardiac surgery. The pediatric thymus donors in the study ranged in age from roughly 1 to 11 years. Thymic cell suspensions were prepared from fetal and post-natal thymuses as described previously. Cells that were CD3+ gammadeltaTCR+ Vgamma9+ Vdelta2+ were sorted as Vgamma9Vdelta2 thymocytes. Cell sorting was done on a FACS Aria III cell sorter (BD Biosciences).

This receptor chain uses TRDV2 and TRDJ1, with TRDD3 matching 11 junction bases. This receptor was identified in a child who underwent cardiac surgery and was recorded as healthy. Sample: Vgamma9Vdelta2 gamma-delta T cells from the thymus. This specimen's cell subset or site label, interpreted: sorted CD3+gammadeltaTCR+Vgamma9+Vdelta2+ thymocytes. The DNA sequence follows: TGTGCCTGTGACACTAGTTCCATCTGGGGGATACTTAACACCGATAAAATCATCTTT. Its protein is CACDTSSIWGILNTDKIIF.